The T cell receptor (beta chain) under discussion was sequenced for a study of T cells in Graves' hyperthyroidism and ophthalmopathy. This clonotype came up many times. Its antigen is unidentified. This CDR3 comprises 15 residues. Germline CDR1 reads LGHNA; CDR2 reads YNFKEQ. V dropped 1 base and J dropped 5; count of bases not matched to a gene: 6. Study-wide findings and caveats: Among clonotypes expanded in thyroid above 0.001, most were also found in blood. A model of 13 V-J features distinguished ophthalmopathy from stable hyperthyroidism.

Amplification targeted TCR beta CDR3 regions from RNA transcripts. RT-PCR in the first round (using the HTBI primer set) targeted the TCR CDR3. TCRdb fed the multiplex PCR reads into MiXCR, producing one record per CDR3 protein. Of a few hundred thousand distinct CDR3 sequences in the sample, about 15% were seen once. The chain links TRBV4-2 to TRBJ2-7; TRBD2 matches 9 bases. This TCR derives from a woman aged 25 to 45 with Graves' hyperthyroidism. Sequencing was performed on blood. The CDR3 loop is CASSQAGTSPHEQYF. CDR3 in DNA: TGTGCCAGCAGCCAAGCCGGGACTAGCCCCCACGAGCAGTACTTC.